Listed here are 2 T cell receptor beta chains from one sample, sequenced in a study of T cells in Graves' hyperthyroidism and ophthalmopathy. Amplification of TCR beta CDR3 regions was performed using RNA transcripts as template. During a first-round RT-PCR of the TCR CDR3, the HTBI primer set was used. MiXCR was run by TCRdb on the multiplex PCR reads, yielding one entry per CDR3 protein. The sample has 530,000 or so distinct CDR3 sequences, under 60% seen once. The sequencing sample was made of peripheral blood or thyroid tissue (not recorded which). The receptors here all came from a woman aged 18-29 years with Graves' hyperthyroidism.

The chain combines TRBV5-5 with TRBJ1-5, with TRBD2 matching 14 bases. The end of the DNA is better explained by TRBJ2-3, so the J call may be wrong. Germline CDR1 is SGHKS and CDR2 is YYEKEE (reference sequence). The CDR3 covers 16 residues. The CDR3 sequence: CASSSGLAGGRDTQYF. Here the CDR3 DNA reads TGTGCCAGCAGCTCCGGACTAGCGGGAGGTAGAGATACGCAGTATTTT.

This clonotype was picked up many times. This rearrangement joins TRBV7-2 to TRBJ2-5; 7 bases agree with TRBD2. The CDR3 is 15 residues long. CDR1 is SGHTA, CDR2 FQGNSA, per germline. The V segment lost 0 bases and the J segment 6 bases; nucleotides outside the gene matches: 7. The CDR3: CASSLAGGSGKTQYF. In DNA, the CDR3 is TGTGCCAGCAGCTTAGCGGGCGGGAGTGGGAAGACCCAGTACTTC.